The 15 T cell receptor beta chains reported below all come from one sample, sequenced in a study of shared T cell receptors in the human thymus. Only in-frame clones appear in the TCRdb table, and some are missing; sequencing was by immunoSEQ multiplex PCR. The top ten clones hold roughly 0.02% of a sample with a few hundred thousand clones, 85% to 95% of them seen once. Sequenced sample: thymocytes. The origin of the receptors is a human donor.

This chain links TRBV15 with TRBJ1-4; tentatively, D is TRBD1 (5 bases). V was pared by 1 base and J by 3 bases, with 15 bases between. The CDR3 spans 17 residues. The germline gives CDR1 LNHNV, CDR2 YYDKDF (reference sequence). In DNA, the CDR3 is TGTGCCACCAGCAGAGTCTATTTAGGGGATCCTAATGAAAAACTGTTTTTT. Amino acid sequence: CATSRVYLGDPNEKLFF. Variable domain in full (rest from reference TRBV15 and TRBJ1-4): DAMVIQNPRYQVTQFGKPVTLSCSQTLNHNVMYWYQQKSSQAPKLLFHYYDKDFNNEADTPDNFQSRRPNTSFCFLDIRSPGLGDTAMYLCATSRVYLGDPNEKLFFGSGTQLSVL.

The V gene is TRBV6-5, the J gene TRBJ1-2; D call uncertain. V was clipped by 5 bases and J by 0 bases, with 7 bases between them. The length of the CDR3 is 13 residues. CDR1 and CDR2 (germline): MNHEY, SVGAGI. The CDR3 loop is CASSPDTNYGYTF. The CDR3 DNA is TGTGCCAGCAGTCCCGACACTAACTATGGCTACACCTTC.

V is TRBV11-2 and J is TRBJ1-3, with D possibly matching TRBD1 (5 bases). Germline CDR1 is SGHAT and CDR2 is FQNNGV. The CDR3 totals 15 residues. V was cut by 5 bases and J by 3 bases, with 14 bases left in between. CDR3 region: CASSPCLDSGNTIYF. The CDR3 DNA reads TGTGCCAGCAGCCCCTGCCTCGACAGTGGAAACACCATATATTTT.

The CDR3 loop reads CASSESDGGWRRAYNEQFF. The CDR3 region has the DNA TGCGCCAGCAGTGAGTCCGACGGGGGCTGGCGTCGGGCATACAATGAGCAGTTCTTC. J is TRBJ2-1 and V is TRBV10-1, with D perhaps being TRBD1 or TRBD2 (6 bases each). Looked up from germline, CDR1 is WNHNN and CDR2 is SYGVQD (reference sequence). V gave up 0 bases and J gave up 4 bases, with 22 bases separating them. CDR3 length: 19 residues.

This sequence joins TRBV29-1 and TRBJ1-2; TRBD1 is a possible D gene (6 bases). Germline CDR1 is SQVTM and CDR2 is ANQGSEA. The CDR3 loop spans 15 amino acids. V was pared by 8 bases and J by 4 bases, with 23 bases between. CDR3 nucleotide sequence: TGCAGCATAGACATAAGGACAGAGCTACCCTATGGCTACACCTTC. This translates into CSIDIRTELPYGYTF.

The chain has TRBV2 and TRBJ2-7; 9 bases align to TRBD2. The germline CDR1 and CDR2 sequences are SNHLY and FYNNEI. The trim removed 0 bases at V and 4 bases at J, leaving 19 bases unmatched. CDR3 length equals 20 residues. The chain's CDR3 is CASSEAESTKAAGGPYEQYF. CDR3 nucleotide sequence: TGTGCCAGCAGTGAAGCGGAATCGACTAAGGCGGCGGGAGGGCCTTACGAGCAGTACTTC.

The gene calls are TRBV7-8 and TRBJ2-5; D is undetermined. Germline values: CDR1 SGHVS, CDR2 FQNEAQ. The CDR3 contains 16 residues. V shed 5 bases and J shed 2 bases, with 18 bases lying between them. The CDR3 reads CASSLFIGPPQETQYF. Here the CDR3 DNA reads TGTGCCAGCAGCCTGTTCATAGGACCGCCGCAAGAGACCCAGTACTTC.

The CDR3 DNA reads TGTGCCAGCAGCTTAAAGGGGAGCGAGGGTTTGGAAGGCTACACCTTC. Translated: CASSLKGSEGLEGYTF. The chain combines TRBV7-8 with TRBJ1-2; possibly TRBD1 for D (5 bases). V was shortened by 2 bases and J by 8 bases, with 21 bases between the two germline ends. Germline assignment: CDR1 SGHVS and CDR2 FQNEAQ. This CDR3 is built from 16 residues.

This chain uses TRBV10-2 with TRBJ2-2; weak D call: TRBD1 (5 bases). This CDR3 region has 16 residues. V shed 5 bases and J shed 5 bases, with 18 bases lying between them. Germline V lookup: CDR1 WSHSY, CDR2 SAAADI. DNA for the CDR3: TGCGCCAGCAGTTCCTTTTCGGTAGGGGCGACCGGGGAGCTGTTTTTT. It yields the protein CASSSFSVGATGELFF.

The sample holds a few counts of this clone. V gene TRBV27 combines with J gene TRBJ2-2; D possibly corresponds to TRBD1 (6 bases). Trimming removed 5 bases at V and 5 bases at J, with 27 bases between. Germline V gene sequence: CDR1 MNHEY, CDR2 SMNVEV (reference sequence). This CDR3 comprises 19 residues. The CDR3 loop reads CASSEHHAQGRQRTGELFF. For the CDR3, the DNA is TGTGCCAGCAGTGAACACCACGCACAGGGTCGGCAGAGGACCGGGGAGCTGTTTTTT.

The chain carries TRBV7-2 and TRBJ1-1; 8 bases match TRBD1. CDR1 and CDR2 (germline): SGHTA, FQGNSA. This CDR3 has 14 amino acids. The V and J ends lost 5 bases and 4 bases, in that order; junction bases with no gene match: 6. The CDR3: CASSPGQGGTEAFF. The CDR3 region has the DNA TGTGCCAGCAGCCCAGGACAGGGAGGCACTGAAGCTTTCTTT.

This CDR3 reads CASSLERLRQGETQYF. CDR3 in DNA: TGTGCCAGCAGCTTAGAACGGCTCAGACAGGGGGAGACCCAGTACTTC. This chain connects TRBV11-2 to TRBJ2-5; 8 nucleotides agree with TRBD1. Germline lookup yields CDR1 SGHAT and CDR2 FQNNGV. The CDR3 is made up of 16 amino acids. After removal of 0 bases from V and 5 bases from J, the junction contained 8 bases not matched to a gene. The whole variable domain, remainder taken from reference TRBV11-2 and TRBJ2-5, is EAGVAQSPRYKIIEKRQSVAFWCNPISGHATLYWYQQILGQGPKLLIQFQNNGVVDDSQLPKDRFSAERLKGVDSTLKIQPAKLEDSAVYLCASSLERLRQGETQYFGPGTRLLVL.

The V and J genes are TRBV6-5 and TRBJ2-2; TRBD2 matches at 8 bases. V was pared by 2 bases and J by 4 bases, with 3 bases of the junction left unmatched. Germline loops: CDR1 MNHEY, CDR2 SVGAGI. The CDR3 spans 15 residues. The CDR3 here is CASSYDGTSTGELFF. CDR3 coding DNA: TGTGCCAGCAGTTACGACGGGACTAGCACCGGGGAGCTGTTTTTT.

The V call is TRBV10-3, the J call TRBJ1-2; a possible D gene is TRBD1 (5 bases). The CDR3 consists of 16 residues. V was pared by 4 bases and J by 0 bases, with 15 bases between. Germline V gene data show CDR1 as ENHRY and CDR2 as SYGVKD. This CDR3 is CAISANLREANYGYTF. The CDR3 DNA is TGTGCCATCAGTGCGAACCTCAGGGAAGCTAACTATGGCTACACCTTC.

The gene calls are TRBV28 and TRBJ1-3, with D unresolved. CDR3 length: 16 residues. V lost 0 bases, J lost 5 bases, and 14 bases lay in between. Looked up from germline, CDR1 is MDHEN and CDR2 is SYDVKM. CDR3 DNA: TGTGCCAGCAGTTTATGTGCACCAGGACGGAGAAACACCATATATTTT. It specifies CASSLCAPGRRNTIYF.